The 19 T cell receptor beta chains below were found in one sample sequenced in a study of cytomegalovirus exposure and HLA in healthy donors. In the PCR, 60 Vbeta and 13 Jbeta primers were used. Assay used: immunoSEQ multiplex PCR; TCRdb lists only in-frame clones, some missing. The data contain 100,000 to 150,000 clones, about three quarters of them singletons. Specimen: PBMCs. The source of these receptors is a man younger than 45 in good health and CMV-seronegative.

The chain has TRBV4-1 and TRBJ2-3; the D gene is possibly TRBD2 (5 bases). The CDR3 runs to 15 residues. CDR1 and CDR2 (germline): MGHRA, YSYEKL. With 1 base removed from V and 4 bases from J, the gap between germline ends came to 12 bases. Here the CDR3 DNA reads TGCGCCAGCAGCCAAGGGACTCGTGAACCAGATACGCAGTATTTT. Translating it yields CASSQGTREPDTQYF.

The chain employs TRBV7-3 and TRBJ2-5; 9 nucleotides align to TRBD2. With V trimmed by 2 bases and J by 5 bases, 6 bases remained unmatched. Germline values: CDR1 SGHTA, CDR2 FQGTGA. This CDR3 has 15 residues. The CDR3 DNA is TGTGCCAGCAGCTTAGCGGGGGGGCCGGGGGAGACCCAGTACTTC. This gives the protein CASSLAGGPGETQYF.

The rearrangement uses TRBV30 and TRBJ2-2; D gene ambiguous. Trimming removed 3 bases from V and 2 bases from J, with 10 bases in between. The germline V gene has CDR1 GTSNPN and CDR2 SVGIG (reference sequence). The CDR3 runs 14 residues. The CDR3 DNA reads TGTGCCTGGAGAGACATAATTAACACCGGGGAGCTGTTTTTT. Translating it yields CAWRDIINTGELFF.

The chain employs TRBV19 and TRBJ2-7, with TRBD2 identical over 9 bases. The CDR3 covers 12 residues. V shed 6 bases and J 5 bases; nucleotides not matched to a gene: 2. Per germline, CDR1 LNHDA and CDR2 SQIVND (reference sequence). In DNA, the CDR3 is TGTGCCAGTAGGGGACTAGCCCACGAGCAGTACTTC. Translating it yields CASRGLAHEQYF.

To note about this clone: Distinct nucleotide sequences in the sample also encode this CDR3. The V call is TRBV6-5, the J call TRBJ2-1; D is possibly TRBD1 (5 bases). Germline CDR1 and CDR2: MNHEY and SVGAGI. V was cut by 5 bases and J by 4 bases, with 9 bases left in between. The CDR3 runs to 13 residues. The CDR3 loop is CASSRGQYNEQFF. The CDR3, as DNA: TGTGCCAGCAGTCGCGGACAATACAATGAGCAGTTCTTC.

The sample holds one count of this clone. The chain links TRBV4-2 to TRBJ1-5; D might be TRBD1 (6 bases). The V gene lost 3 bases and the J gene lost 0 bases, with 21 bases spanning the gap. The CDR3 sequence is 19 residues long. Germline V gives CDR1 LGHNA, CDR2 YNFKEQ. CDR3 amino acids: CASSQSPTGTTYSNQPQHF. Written as DNA, the CDR3 is TGTGCCAGCAGCCAGTCCCCAACCGGGACAACTTATAGCAATCAGCCCCAGCATTTT.

The chain employs TRBV4-3 and TRBJ1-2; D possibly corresponds to TRBD1 (5 bases). The CDR3 is 15 amino acids. V was trimmed by 0 bases and J by 2 bases, leaving 10 bases between them. Germline values: CDR1 LGHNA, CDR2 YSLEER. The CDR3 DNA follows: TGCGCCAGCAGCCAAGATTTGCGGGGGAACTATGGCTACACCTTC. Its protein product is CASSQDLRGNYGYTF.

The V gene is TRBV7-2, the J gene TRBJ2-3; 8 bases are a match to TRBD1. The germline V gene encodes CDR1 SGHTA and CDR2 FQGNSA. J lost 6 bases, V lost 5 bases, and 1 base had no gene match. The CDR3 is made up of 12 amino acids. The CDR3 nucleotides read TGTGCCAGCAGCCGGACAGGGGATACGCAGTATTTT. The encoded protein is CASSRTGDTQYF.

This clone has just a few counts. The V and J genes are TRBV27 and TRBJ2-2; D gene uncertain. V shed 1 base and J shed 4 bases, with 4 bases lying between them. The CDR3 sequence is 13 residues long. Germline values: CDR1 MNHEY, CDR2 SMNVEV (reference sequence). DNA for the CDR3: TGTGCCAGCAGTTTATACATCACCGGGGAGCTGTTTTTT. Protein product: CASSLYITGELFF.

The chain is built from TRBV28 and TRBJ2-1, with TRBD1 matching 7 bases. Per germline, CDR1 MDHEN and CDR2 SYDVKM. The J segment lost 0 bases and the V segment lost 6 bases, leaving 8 bases of the junction unmatched. The CDR3 length is 16 residues. The CDR3 here is CASSHFDRVSYNEQFF. CDR3 in DNA: TGTGCCAGCAGCCACTTCGACAGGGTCTCCTACAATGAGCAGTTCTTC.

The CDR3, as DNA: TGTGCCACCCGAGGACTAGCGGTCTACGAGCAGTACTTC. Translation: CATRGLAVYEQYF. The V gene is TRBV27, the J gene TRBJ2-5, with 10 nucleotides matching TRBD2. The J call may be incorrect, as the DNA end agrees better with TRBJ2-7. Germline CDR1 and CDR2: MNHEY and SMNVEV (reference sequence). The CDR3 runs 13 residues.

As to this clone: Mismatch with germline at one junction end may stem from a read error. The rearrangement links TRBV2 to TRBJ2-5; 8 positions match TRBD2. This CDR3 has 13 residues. In germline, CDR1 is SNHLY, CDR2 FYNNEI. CDR3 nucleotides: TGTGCCAGCAGTTCTGACGAGGGGTTAGCGGGGAACTTC. It translates to CASSSDEGLAGNF.

The chain carries TRBV15 and TRBJ2-7; D remains ambiguous. Trimming removed 1 base from V and 1 base from J, with 8 bases in between. In germline, CDR1 is LNHNV, CDR2 YYDKDF (reference sequence). The CDR3 loop spans 14 amino acids. CDR3 DNA: TGTGCCACCAGCAGAGTGTACGGGTCCTACGAGCAGTACTTC. Amino acids: CATSRVYGSYEQYF.

This chain uses TRBV10-3 with TRBJ2-5; TRBD1 matches 10 bases. The CDR3 is 14 residues long. CDR1 is ENHRY, CDR2 SYGVKD, per germline. V dropped 6 bases and J dropped 3; count of bases not matched to a gene: 4. DNA of the CDR3: TGTGCCATCAGCAAGACAGGGGGCGAAGAGACCCAGTACTTC. Translated: CAISKTGGEETQYF.

V usage is TRBV11-2 and J usage is TRBJ2-1; 12 nucleotides agree with TRBD2. From germline, CDR1 is SGHAT and CDR2 FQNNGV. This CDR3 has 17 amino acids. V lost 1 base to trimming and J lost 6 bases; unmatched junction nucleotides: 7. The CDR3 spells CASSLGLAGVLGNEQFF. CDR3 DNA: TGTGCCAGCAGCTTAGGACTAGCGGGGGTTTTAGGCAATGAGCAGTTCTTC. Using reference TRBV11-2 and TRBJ2-1 for the parts outside the CDR3, the full variable domain is EAGVAQSPRYKIIEKRQSVAFWCNPISGHATLYWYQQILGQGPKLLIQFQNNGVVDDSQLPKDRFSAERLKGVDSTLKIQPAKLEDSAVYLCASSLGLAGVLGNEQFFGPGTRLTVL.

The chain combines TRBV5-1 with TRBJ1-6; TRBD1 might be the D (5 bases). Trimming cost V 0 bases and J 5 bases, with 9 bases left between them. CDR3 length equals 15 residues. Germline V gene lookup returns CDR1 SGHRS and CDR2 YFSETQ. The CDR3 DNA reads as TGCGCCAGCAGCTTGGACAGGAATAATAATTCACCCCTCCACTTT. It specifies CASSLDRNNNSPLHF. Full variable domain (rest looked up from reference TRBV5-1 and TRBJ1-6): KAGVTQTPRYLIKTRGQQVTLSCSPISGHRSVSWYQQTPGQGLQFLFEYFSETQRNKGNFPGRFSGRQFSNSRSEMNVSTLELGDSALYLCASSLDRNNNSPLHFGNGTRLTVT.

The V gene is TRBV13, the J gene TRBJ2-2; 13 bases are shared with TRBD2. V lost 4 bases, J lost 0 bases, and 5 bases stayed unmatched. Germline V gene lookup returns CDR1 PRHDT and CDR2 FYEKMQ (reference sequence). This CDR3 has 18 residues. The CDR3 bases are TGTGCCAGCAGCTCCTGGACTAGCGGGGGCCCGAACACCGGGGAGCTGTTTTTT. Translating gives CASSSWTSGGPNTGELFF. The variable domain in full, with the rest retrieved from reference TRBV13 and TRBJ2-2, is AAGVIQSPRHLIKEKRETATLKCYPIPRHDTVYWYQQGPGQDPQFLISFYEKMQSDKGSIPDRFSAQQFSDYHSELNMSSLELGDSALYFCASSSWTSGGPNTGELFFGEGSRLTVL.

In this sample, this clone turned up a few times. The CDR3 end shows no conserved phenylalanine or tryptophan, and so a read error is likely. It is unclear where the CDR3 begins or ends on the DNA, so no DNA is shown, and the CDR3 is as TCRdb lists it. The gene calls are TRBV4-1 and TRBJ1-1. A total of 13 residues make up the CDR3, ends included. The germline V gene encodes CDR1 MGHRA and CDR2 YSYEKL. The CDR3 loop reads CASSQVFPGEGFL.

The chain uses TRBV9 and TRBJ2-7; 8 bases line up with TRBD1. The length of the CDR3 is 15 residues. Germline trimming cut 0 bases from V and 7 bases from J; bases unmatched to any gene: 9. Germline V gene sequence: CDR1 SGDLS, CDR2 YYNGEE. This chain's CDR3 is CASSVGRGPYEEQYF. In DNA form, the CDR3 reads TGTGCCAGCAGCGTAGGCAGGGGGCCGTACGAGGAGCAGTACTTC.